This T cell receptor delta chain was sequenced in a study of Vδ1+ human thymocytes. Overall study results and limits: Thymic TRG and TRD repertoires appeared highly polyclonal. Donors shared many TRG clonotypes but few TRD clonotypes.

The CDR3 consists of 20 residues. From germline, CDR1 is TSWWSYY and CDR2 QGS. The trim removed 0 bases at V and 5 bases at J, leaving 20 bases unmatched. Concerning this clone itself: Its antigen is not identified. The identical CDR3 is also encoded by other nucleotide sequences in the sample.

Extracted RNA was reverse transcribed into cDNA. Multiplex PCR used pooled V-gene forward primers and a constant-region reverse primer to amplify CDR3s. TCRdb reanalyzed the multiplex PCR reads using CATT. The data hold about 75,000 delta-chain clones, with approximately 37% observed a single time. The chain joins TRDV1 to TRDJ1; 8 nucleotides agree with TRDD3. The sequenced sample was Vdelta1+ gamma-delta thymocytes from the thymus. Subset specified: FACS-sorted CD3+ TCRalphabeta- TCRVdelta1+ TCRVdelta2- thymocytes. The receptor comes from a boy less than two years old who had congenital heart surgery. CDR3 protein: CALGELGPTAYWGSGDKLIF. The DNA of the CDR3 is TGTGCTCTTGGGGAACTCGGCCCTACGGCGTACTGGGGGTCAGGGGATAAACTCATCTTT.